These 28 T cell receptor beta chains share one sample of origin, sequenced in a study of blood T cells in healthy people across ages. A second PCR, run for about 6 to 11 cycles, used a sample-barcoded 5' primer plus a J-beta primer mix. TCRdb itself ran the 5' RACE reads through MiXCR, one entry per CDR3 protein. The table lists about 730,000 distinct CDR3 sequences, approximately 43% of them singletons, with more than 20% in the top ten. Sequencing was done on a sample of blood. These TCRs come from a woman aged 60-75 years in good health.

The chain couples TRBV7-3 to TRBJ1-4; 10 nucleotides line up with TRBD1. V dropped 2 bases and J dropped 6; count of bases not matched to a gene: 3. Per the germline V gene, CDR1 is SGHTA and CDR2 is FQGTGA. The CDR3 spans 15 residues. CDR3 nucleotide sequence: TGTGCCAGCAGCTTAGTGGGGACAGGGGATGAAAAACTGTTTTTT. It specifies CASSLVGTGDEKLFF.

A note on this clonotype: A read error may explain this, as a much larger clone is one base away. V is TRBV7-2 and J is TRBJ2-4; 16 bases fit TRBD2. The CDR3 loop spans 17 amino acids. Germline V CDR1 and CDR2: SGHTA, FQGNSA. With 5 bases clipped from V and 13 bases from J, the junction kept 14 bases outside the gene matches. This chain's CDR3 is CASSPHSGLAGGDEQYF. The CDR3 DNA reads TGTGCCAGCAGCCCTCATTCGGGACTAGCGGGAGGGGATGAGCAGTACTTC.

A few counts support this clonotype. The chain employs TRBV27 and TRBJ2-1, with D possibly called TRBD1 or TRBD2 (5 bases each). The CDR3 covers 17 residues. Germline CDR1 and CDR2: MNHEY and SMNVEV (reference sequence). V was pared by 5 bases and J by 2 bases, with 19 bases between. The chain's CDR3 is CASSKGSGIRAYNEQFF. CDR3 DNA: TGTGCCAGCAGTAAGGGGAGTGGTATCCGTGCCTACAATGAGCAGTTCTTC.

This clonotype showed up just a few times. The chain uses TRBV20-1 and TRBJ1-1; tentatively, D is TRBD1 (5 bases). Germline values: CDR1 DFQATT, CDR2 SNEGSKA (reference sequence). V was clipped by 5 bases and J by 4 bases, with 17 bases between them. This CDR3 has 14 amino acids. CDR3 coding DNA: TGCAGTGCTTCTTGGGGGGGGAGAGGCACTGAAGCTTTCTTT. Protein: CSASWGGRGTEAFF.

V is TRBV7-9 and J is TRBJ2-3; 9 bases are shared with TRBD1. CDR1 and CDR2 (germline): SEHNR, FQNEAQ (reference sequence). The J segment lost 2 bases and the V segment lost 7 bases, leaving 7 bases of the junction unmatched. CDR3 length equals 15 residues. The CDR3 spells CASIRTGVPTDTQYF. The CDR3 bases are TGTGCCAGCATCAGGACAGGGGTTCCCACAGATACGCAGTATTTT.

The chain couples TRBV6-2 or TRBV6-3 to TRBJ2-3, with 15 nucleotides matching TRBD2. Looked up from germline, CDR1 is MNHEY and CDR2 is SVGEGT. The junction had 8 bases not matched to a gene; V was cut back by 4 bases and J by 0 bases. The length of the CDR3 is 19 residues. The CDR3 coding sequence is TGTGCCAGCAGTTTCCTCGGGACTAGCGGGAGGTCTAGCACAGATACGCAGTATTTT. Amino acid sequence: CASSFLGTSGRSSTDTQYF.

The V call is TRBV6-2 or TRBV6-3, the J call TRBJ2-2; maybe TRBD2 (5 bases). The CDR3 has 14 amino acids. V was cut by 2 bases and J by 6 bases, with 10 bases left in between. The germline V gene has CDR1 MNHEY and CDR2 SVGEGT. The CDR3 protein is CASSYVGLSGELFF. For the CDR3, the DNA is TGTGCCAGCAGTTACGTCGGACTTTCCGGGGAGCTGTTTTTT.

The genes are TRBV27 and TRBJ1-2; D is unclear. This CDR3 comprises 15 residues. CDR1 is MNHEY and CDR2 is SMNVEV in the germline V gene (reference sequence). V was trimmed by 0 bases and J by 2 bases, leaving 10 bases between them. The CDR3 protein is CASSLSRARNYGYTF. In DNA, the CDR3 is TGTGCCAGCAGTTTATCGCGGGCCAGAAACTATGGCTACACCTTC.

This clonotype was counted at least ten times. J is TRBJ2-5 and V is TRBV29-1; D not certain. V was shortened by 6 bases and J by 11 bases, with 22 bases between the two germline ends. Germline CDR1 is SQVTM and CDR2 is ANQGSEA. The CDR3 totals 13 residues. The CDR3 here is CSVASRSDNEQYF. The CDR3 nucleotides are TGCAGCGTCGCCAGTAGGTCGGATAATGAGCAGTACTTC.

This clonotype has at least ten counts. The CDR3 sequence: CASSVRQGYEQYF. Written as DNA, the CDR3 is TGTGCCAGCAGCGTTAGACAGGGGTACGAGCAGTACTTC. This chain uses TRBV9 with TRBJ2-7, with 8 bases aligning to TRBD1. The CDR3 contains 13 residues. Trimming removed 2 bases from V and 4 bases from J; junction bases left unmatched: 2. CDR1 and CDR2 from the germline V gene are SGDLS and YYNGEE.

Turning to this clonotype: This may arise from a read error, as a much more abundant clone is one base away. CDR3 in amino acids: CSARGAGLETQYF. The CDR3 nucleotides read TGCAGTGCTCGTGGGGCAGGCCTGGAGACCCAGTACTTC. The J gene is TRBJ2-5, the V gene TRBV20-1; TRBD1 is a possible D gene (5 bases). V lost 5 bases, J lost 5 bases, and 15 bases lay in between. The CDR3 extends over 13 amino acids. The germline V gene has CDR1 DFQATT and CDR2 SNEGSKA (reference sequence).

Concerning this clonotype itself: With a much larger clone just one base away, this may be a read error. The rearrangement links TRBV4-3 to TRBJ2-3; 10 bases line up with TRBD1. The CDR3 spans 16 residues. Germline lookup yields CDR1 LGHNA and CDR2 YSLEER. This CDR3 is CAGSHAGTGVGDTQYF. The DNA for the CDR3 is TGCGCCGGCAGCCACGCCGGGACAGGGGTGGGAGATACGCAGTATTTT.

The V and J genes are TRBV20-1 and TRBJ2-5; D not resolved. Germline CDR1 reads DFQATT; CDR2 reads SNEGSKA (reference sequence). Trimming took off 4 bases at V and 2 bases at J, with 17 bases between the two ends. The CDR3 has 15 amino acids. The CDR3 sequence is CSATGSSGIQETQYF. As DNA, the CDR3 is TGCAGTGCTACCGGTTCCTCAGGCATTCAAGAGACCCAGTACTTC.

This rearrangement joins TRBV29-1 to TRBJ1-5; TRBD1 agrees at 8 bases. Trimming removed 5 bases from V and 2 bases from J; junction bases left unmatched: 11. Germline V gives CDR1 SQVTM, CDR2 ANQGSEA. The CDR3 is 16 residues long. The CDR3, as DNA: TGCAGCGTTAGCGGACAGGGTAAACGGGGCAATCAGCCCCAGCATTTT. Protein sequence: CSVSGQGKRGNQPQHF.

This clonotype was seen a handful of times. The chain carries TRBV12-3 or TRBV12-4 and TRBJ1-2; no clear D gene. The CDR3 contains 14 residues. Trimming took 5 bases from V and 4 from J, leaving 14 bases between them. CDR3 sequence: CASSPPTRGYGYTF. The CDR3 nucleotides are TGTGCCAGCAGTCCACCCACAAGAGGCTATGGCTACACCTTC.

By frequency in the sample, this clonotype is hyperexpanded (1% or more). The chain employs TRBV20-1 and TRBJ1-6; maybe TRBD1 (5 bases). The V gene lost 6 bases and the J gene lost 9 bases, with 18 bases spanning the gap. The CDR3 loop spans 14 amino acids. From germline, CDR1 is DFQATT and CDR2 SNEGSKA (reference sequence). The CDR3 bases are TGCAGTGCGCCCCCCGGAACGGGGGTTTCACCCCTCCACTTT. It encodes CSAPPGTGVSPLHF.

Ten or more counts support this clonotype. The rearrangement joins TRBV15 to TRBJ2-1, with D hard to call. The CDR3 extends over 13 amino acids. Looked up from germline, CDR1 is LNHNV and CDR2 is YYDKDF (reference sequence). The V end was cut by 2 bases, the J end by 8 bases, with 10 bases between. The CDR3 DNA reads as TGTGCCACCAGCAGAAATAGATTCGATGAGCAGTTCTTC. Protein product: CATSRNRFDEQFF.

This clonotype was counted a few times. The chain has TRBV6-1 and TRBJ2-7; no definite D call. The V and J ends lost 1 base and 2 bases respectively, with 6 bases between them. From germline, CDR1 is MNHNS and CDR2 SASEGT. This CDR3 is 13 amino acids long. For the CDR3, the DNA is TGTGCCAGCAGTGAAGGGTGGACCTACGAGCAGTACTTC. It yields the protein CASSEGWTYEQYF.

As concerns this clonotype: At one end the junction does not follow the germline gene, possibly because of a read error. J is TRBJ2-6 and V is TRBV30; D is tentatively TRBD1 or TRBD2 (5 bases each). Germline CDR1 is GTSNPN and CDR2 is SVGIG (reference sequence). CDR3 length: 14 residues. Written as DNA, the CDR3 is TGTGCCCGGAGTGGGGGTCTGAAGGCCAACGTCCTGACTTTC. Its protein is CARSGGLKANVLTF.

This chain connects TRBV5-1 to TRBJ2-7; no reliable D call. Germline V CDR1 and CDR2: SGHRS, YFSETQ. Trimming removed 2 bases from V and 3 bases from J, with 12 bases in between. This CDR3 contains 14 residues. CDR3 sequence (DNA): TGCGCCAGCAGCTTCAGTCAGCCCGGCTACGAGCAGTACTTC. Its protein is CASSFSQPGYEQYF.

This clonotype was recorded many times. The chain joins TRBV15 to TRBJ1-2; D unresolved. The germline CDR1 and CDR2 sequences are LNHNV and YYDKDF (reference sequence). This CDR3 spans 12 amino acids. Between the trimmed V and J ends, which lost 0 bases and 8 bases, there was a span of 7 bases. The CDR3 DNA reads TGTGCCACCAGCAGAGATCAGAGCGGCTACACCTTC. Protein product: CATSRDQSGYTF.

CDR3 in amino acids: CASSQDGSRSLRGPNNEQFF. In DNA form, the CDR3 reads TGTGCCAGCAGCCAAGACGGGTCTAGATCCCTAAGGGGCCCGAACAATGAGCAGTTCTTC. V gene TRBV3-1 combines with J gene TRBJ2-1; D perhaps matches TRBD1 (5 bases). The V end lost 0 bases, the J end lost 5 bases, and 26 bases lay between the germline ends. The CDR3 totals 20 residues. Germline-derived CDR1 and CDR2 are LGHDT and YNNKEL (reference sequence).

This clonotype was detected many times. The chain joins TRBV7-9 to TRBJ2-5; TRBD2 agrees at 9 bases. Germline-derived CDR1 and CDR2 are SEHNR and FQNEAQ (reference sequence). The ends lost 4 bases at V and 4 bases at J; junction bases unmatched: 13. CDR3 size: 17 residues. The CDR3 sequence: CASSSRGLAGSVETQYF. In nucleotides, the CDR3 is TGTGCCAGCAGCTCGAGGGGGCTAGCGGGATCGGTAGAGACCCAGTACTTC.

J is TRBJ1-2 and V is TRBV7-9; D uncertain. V lost 2 bases and J 8 bases, leaving 21 bases between the germline ends. CDR1 and CDR2 (germline): SEHNR, FQNEAQ (reference sequence). CDR3 length: 16 residues. The CDR3 DNA reads TGTGCCAGCAGCTTATCAACCGCCCACCGCACTAAGGGCTACACCTTC. It encodes CASSLSTAHRTKGYTF.

The rearrangement uses TRBV6-2 or TRBV6-3 and TRBJ2-1; 9 nucleotides line up with TRBD1. CDR1 MNHEY and CDR2 SVGEGT come from the germline V gene. V trimming: 0 bases; J trimming: 4 bases; junction bases outside the gene matches: 1. The CDR3 contains 15 residues. CDR3 nucleotide sequence: TGTGCCAGCAGTTACTCGACAGGGGGGTACAATGAGCAGTTCTTC. Protein sequence: CASSYSTGGYNEQFF.

This clonotype was counted a few times. The chain is built from TRBV6-1 and TRBJ2-7; 9 bases are shared with TRBD2. The CDR3 extends over 14 amino acids. Losses at the gene ends were 5 bases for V and 3 bases for J; bases not matched to a gene: 5. Per the germline V gene, CDR1 is MNHNS and CDR2 is SASEGT. The CDR3 loop is CASSHSGGGYEQYF. CDR3 nucleotide sequence: TGTGCCAGCAGTCATAGCGGGGGAGGCTACGAGCAGTACTTC.

V usage is TRBV6-1 and J usage is TRBJ2-5; 12 bases map to TRBD2. Germline CDR1 MNHNS, CDR2 SASEGT. The junction had 5 bases not matched to a gene; V was cut back by 3 bases and J by 6 bases. The CDR3 totals 15 residues. The CDR3 DNA reads as TGTGCCAGCAGTGAGACTAGCGGGAGTGTAAAGACCCAGTACTTC. Translating gives CASSETSGSVKTQYF.

The rearrangement joins TRBV4-2 to TRBJ2-1; TRBD2 matches at 14 bases. The CDR3 covers 22 residues. Germline CDR1 reads LGHNA; CDR2 reads YNFKEQ. The V segment lost 0 bases and the J segment 7 bases; nucleotides outside the gene matches: 20. CDR3 bases: TGTGCCAGCAGCCAAGATCTCGCGGGCTACACCCCGACTAGCGGGAGGGGAAATGAGCAGTTCTTC. Amino acid sequence: CASSQDLAGYTPTSGRGNEQFF.